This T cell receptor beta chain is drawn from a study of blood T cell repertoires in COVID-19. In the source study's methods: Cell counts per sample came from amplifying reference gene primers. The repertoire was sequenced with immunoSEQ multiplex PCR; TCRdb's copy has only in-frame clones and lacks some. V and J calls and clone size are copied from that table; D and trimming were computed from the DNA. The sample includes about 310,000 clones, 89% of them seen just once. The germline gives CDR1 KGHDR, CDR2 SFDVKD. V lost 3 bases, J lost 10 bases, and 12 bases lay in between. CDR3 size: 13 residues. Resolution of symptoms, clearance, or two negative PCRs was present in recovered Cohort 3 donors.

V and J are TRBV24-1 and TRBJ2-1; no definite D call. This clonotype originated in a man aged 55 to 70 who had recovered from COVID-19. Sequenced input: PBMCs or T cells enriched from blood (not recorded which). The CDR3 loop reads CATSDPQVREQFF. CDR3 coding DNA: TGTGCCACCAGTGATCCGCAGGTCAGGGAGCAGTTCTTC.